These T cell receptor beta chains were read from a single sample in a study of T-cell reconstitution after alpha-beta-depleted transplantation in children. MiXCR, run by TCRdb on the PCR reads, gives a single entry per CDR3 protein. The table records roughly 310,000 distinct CDR3 sequences, 23% of them present only once. The sample here was PBMCs, mostly from graft donor cells, taken 180 days after TCRalphabeta/CD19-depleted stem cell transplant. These receptor sequences come from a male patient between 5 and 17 years old who had a stem cell transplant for acute lymphoblastic leukemia, so the T cells may come from the graft donor. The CDR3 runs from the conserved cysteine through the conserved F or W. Fields, in order: V gene, D gene, J gene, clone size, CDR3 protein, CDR3 DNA. A D gene is named only where the DNA matches it firmly. Some rows mark clone size as missing; the rest say once, few, many or name a class of expanded clone.

>TRBV20-1|TRBD1|TRBJ2-1|few
CSASVPRQGARGQFF
TGCAGTGCTAGTGTACCCCGACAGGGGGCGAGGGGGCAGTTCTTC
>TRBV29-1|TRBD1|TRBJ1-5|.
CSVGTGYNQPQHF
TGCAGCGTGGGGACAGGGTACAATCAGCCCCAGCATTTT
>TRBV7-3|TRBD1|TRBJ1-2|few
CASSARPGQGRFNYGYTF
TGTGCCAGCAGCGCACGACCGGGACAGGGAAGATTCAACTATGGCTACACCTTC
>TRBV5-6|TRBD2|TRBJ2-5|.
CASSLGGTSEETQYF
TGTGCCAGCAGCTTGGGTGGGACTAGTGAAGAGACCCAGTACTTC
>TRBV2|.|TRBJ2-1|.
CASSTAGKRGGSYNEQFF
TGTGCCAGCAGTACCGCGGGGAAGAGGGGAGGCTCCTACAATGAGCAGTTCTTC
>TRBV6-1|TRBD2|TRBJ2-3|.
CASSSGTSTDTQYF
TGTGCCAGCTCTAGCGGGACGAGCACAGATACGCAGTATTTT
>TRBV27|TRBD1|TRBJ2-7|.
CASSSPGTVTTYEQYF
TGTGCCAGCAGTTCCCCCGGGACAGTCACTACCTACGAGCAGTACTTC
>TRBV12-3/TRBV12-4|.|TRBJ2-3|.
CASSLYRVRTDTQYF
TGTGCCAGCAGTTTATACAGGGTTCGCACAGATACGCAGTATTTT
>TRBV5-1|TRBD2|TRBJ2-6|few
CASSLLAGALSGANVLTF
TGCGCCAGCAGCTTGCTAGCGGGAGCACTCTCTGGGGCCAACGTCCTGACTTTC
>TRBV28|.|TRBJ1-2|.
CASGRQEYDGYTF
TGTGCCAGCGGACGACAGGAGTATGATGGCTACACCTTC
>TRBV9|.|TRBJ1-5|few
CASSVGWGSQPQHF
TGTGCCAGCAGCGTAGGGTGGGGGAGTCAGCCCCAGCATTTT
>TRBV7-2|.|TRBJ2-7|.
CASSSAGVPNLYEQYF
TGTGCCAGCAGCTCCGCAGGGGTTCCCAACCTCTACGAGCAGTACTTC
>TRBV20-1|TRBD2|TRBJ2-1|many
CSANREVYNEQFF
TGCAGTGCTAACCGGGAGGTTTACAATGAGCAGTTCTTC
>TRBV5-6|.|TRBJ2-5|.
CASSLAVGALAF
TGTGCCAGCAGCTTGGCGGTTGGGGCTCTCGCCTTC
>TRBV3-1|.|TRBJ2-1|.
CASSQAAVGAYNEQFF
TGTGCCAGCAGCCAAGCAGCGGTCGGGGCGTACAATGAGCAGTTCTTC
>TRBV5-1|TRBD2|TRBJ2-1|.
CASSLEREYYNEQFF
TGCGCCAGCAGCCTGGAGCGGGAGTACTACAATGAGCAGTTCTTC
>TRBV5-1|.|TRBJ1-4|few
CASSRTGGSEKLFF
TGCGCCAGCAGCCGAACGGGGGGGAGTGAAAAACTGTTTTTT
>TRBV10-1|.|TRBJ2-2|many
CASSDIMNTGELFF
TGCGCCAGCAGTGACATAATGAACACCGGGGAGCTGTTTTTT
>TRBV6-1|TRBD2|TRBJ2-2|few
CASSSRAGVGGELFF
TGTGCCAGCAGCTCACGAGCGGGAGTTGGCGGGGAGCTGTTTTTT
>TRBV20-1|.|TRBJ2-5|few
CSASRGSETQYF
TGCAGTGCTAGTAGGGGATCAGAGACCCAGTACTTC
>TRBV11-2|TRBD2|TRBJ2-1|.
CASSLPIAGLSSYNEQFF
TGTGCCAGCAGCTTACCCATAGCGGGCCTCAGCTCCTACAATGAGCAGTTCTTC
>TRBV20-1|.|TRBJ2-7|.
CSARDSWQGPSYEQYF
TGCAGTGCTAGAGATTCGTGGCAGGGACCCTCCTACGAGCAGTACTTC
>TRBV4-1|.|TRBJ2-7|.
CASSQGTRVLSYEQYF
TGCGCCAGCAGCCAGGGTACTAGAGTCCTATCCTACGAGCAGTACTTC
>TRBV27|.|TRBJ2-7|.
CASSLSGAGYEQYF
TGTGCCAGCAGTTTATCAGGGGCGGGGTACGAGCAGTACTTC
>TRBV29-1|.|TRBJ2-5|few
CSVEGTGYQETQYF
TGCAGCGTTGAAGGGACGGGGTACCAAGAGACCCAGTACTTC
>TRBV9|.|TRBJ1-2|.
CASSAAVAAPYGYTF
TGTGCCAGCAGCGCCGCAGTGGCCGCCCCCTATGGCTACACCTTC
>TRBV7-9|TRBD1|TRBJ2-7|many
CASSDTGAHEQYF
TGTGCCAGCAGCGATACAGGGGCCCACGAGCAGTACTTC
>TRBV12-3/TRBV12-4|.|TRBJ1-5|few
CASSPDTGSNQPQHF
TGTGCCAGCAGTCCGGACACGGGCTCCAATCAGCCCCAGCATTTT
>TRBV5-1|.|TRBJ2-2|.
CASNGKGGITGELFF
TGCGCCAGCAACGGAAAGGGGGGCATCACCGGGGAGCTGTTTTTT
>TRBV20-1|TRBD2|TRBJ2-1|few
CSARGSGNGAQFF
TGCAGTGCTAGAGGTAGCGGGAACGGCGCGCAGTTCTTC
>TRBV19|TRBD1|TRBJ2-1|.
CASSRAGGSEQFF
TGTGCCAGTAGTAGGGCAGGGGGAAGTGAGCAGTTCTTC
>TRBV4-1|.|TRBJ1-2|.
CASSQTLANYGYTF
TGCGCCAGCAGCCAAACGTTAGCTAACTATGGCTACACCTTC